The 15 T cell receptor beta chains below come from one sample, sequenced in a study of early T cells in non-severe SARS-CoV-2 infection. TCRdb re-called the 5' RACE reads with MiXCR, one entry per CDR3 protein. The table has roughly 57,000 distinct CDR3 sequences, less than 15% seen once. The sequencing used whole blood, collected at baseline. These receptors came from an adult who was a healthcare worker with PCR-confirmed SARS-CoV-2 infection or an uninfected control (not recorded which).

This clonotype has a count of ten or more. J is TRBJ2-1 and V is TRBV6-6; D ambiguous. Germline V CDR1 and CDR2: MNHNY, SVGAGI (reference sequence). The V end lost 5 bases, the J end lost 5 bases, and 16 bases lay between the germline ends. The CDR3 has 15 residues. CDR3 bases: TGTGCCAGCAGTAATGTGGCGGACGGAGACAATGAGCAGTTCTTC. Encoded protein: CASSNVADGDNEQFF.

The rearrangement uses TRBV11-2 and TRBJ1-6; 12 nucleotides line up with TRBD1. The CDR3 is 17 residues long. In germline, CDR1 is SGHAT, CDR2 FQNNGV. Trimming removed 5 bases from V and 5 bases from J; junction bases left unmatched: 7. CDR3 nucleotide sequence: TGTGCCAGCAGCCCGGGGACAGGGGGCTTCAATAATTCACCCCTCCACTTT. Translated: CASSPGTGGFNNSPLHF.

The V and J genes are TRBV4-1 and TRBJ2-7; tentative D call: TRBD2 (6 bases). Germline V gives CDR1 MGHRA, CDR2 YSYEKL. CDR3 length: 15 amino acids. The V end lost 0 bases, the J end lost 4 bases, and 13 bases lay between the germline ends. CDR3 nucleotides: TGCGCCAGCAGCCAAGACACGGAGGGAATTTACGAGCAGTACTTC. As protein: CASSQDTEGIYEQYF.

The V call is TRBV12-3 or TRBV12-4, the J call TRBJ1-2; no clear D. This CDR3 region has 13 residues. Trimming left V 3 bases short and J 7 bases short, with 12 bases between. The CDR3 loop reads CASSFLVARGYTF. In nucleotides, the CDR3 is TGTGCCAGCAGTTTTTTGGTAGCCCGTGGCTACACCTTC.

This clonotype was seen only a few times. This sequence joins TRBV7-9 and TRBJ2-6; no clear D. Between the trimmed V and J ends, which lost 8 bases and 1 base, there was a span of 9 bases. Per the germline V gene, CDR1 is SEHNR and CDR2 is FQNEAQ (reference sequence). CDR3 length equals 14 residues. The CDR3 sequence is CASVYQSGANVLTF. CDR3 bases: TGTGCCAGCGTATATCAATCTGGGGCCAACGTCCTGACTTTC.

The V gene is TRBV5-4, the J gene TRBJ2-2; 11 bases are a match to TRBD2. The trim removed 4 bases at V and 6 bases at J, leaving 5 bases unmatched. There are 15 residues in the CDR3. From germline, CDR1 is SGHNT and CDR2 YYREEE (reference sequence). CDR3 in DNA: TGTGCCAGCAGCGCCGGACTAGCGGGCTCCGGGGAGCTGTTTTTT. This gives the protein CASSAGLAGSGELFF.

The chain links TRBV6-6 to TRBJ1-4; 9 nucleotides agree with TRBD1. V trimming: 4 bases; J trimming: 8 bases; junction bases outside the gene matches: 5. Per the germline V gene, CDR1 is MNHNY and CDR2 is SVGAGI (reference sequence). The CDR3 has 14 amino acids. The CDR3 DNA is TGTGCCAGCAGTTTAGGGACAGGGAAAGAAAAACTGTTTTTT. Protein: CASSLGTGKEKLFF.

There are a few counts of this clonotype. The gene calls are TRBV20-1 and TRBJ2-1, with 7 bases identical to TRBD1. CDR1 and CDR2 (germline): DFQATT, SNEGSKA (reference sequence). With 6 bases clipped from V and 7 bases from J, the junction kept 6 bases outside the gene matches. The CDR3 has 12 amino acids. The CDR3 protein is CSAPQGLNEQFF. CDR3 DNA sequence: TGCAGTGCGCCACAGGGGCTTAATGAGCAGTTCTTC.

The CDR3 spells CAWSVLGANEKLFF. The CDR3 nucleotides are TGTGCCTGGAGTGTTTTGGGGGCTAATGAAAAACTGTTTTTT. The rearrangement uses TRBV30 and TRBJ1-4, with D tentatively TRBD1 (5 bases). CDR3 length: 14 residues. Trimming took off 0 bases at V and 3 bases at J, with 8 bases between the two ends. Germline CDR1 is GTSNPN and CDR2 is SVGIG (reference sequence).

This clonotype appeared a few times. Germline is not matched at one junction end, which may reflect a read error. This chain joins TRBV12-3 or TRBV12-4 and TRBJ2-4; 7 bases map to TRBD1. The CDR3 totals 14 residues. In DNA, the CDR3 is TGTGCCACCAGTCGAGACAGGGCTAGGAACATTCAGTACTTC. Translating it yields CATSRDRARNIQYF.

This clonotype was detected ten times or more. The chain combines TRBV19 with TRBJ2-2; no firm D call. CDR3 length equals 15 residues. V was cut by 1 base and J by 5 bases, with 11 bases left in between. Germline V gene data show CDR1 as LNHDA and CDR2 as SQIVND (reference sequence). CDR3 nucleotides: TGTGCCAGTAGTATAGGACGCCGCAAGACCGGGGAGCTGTTTTTT. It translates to CASSIGRRKTGELFF.

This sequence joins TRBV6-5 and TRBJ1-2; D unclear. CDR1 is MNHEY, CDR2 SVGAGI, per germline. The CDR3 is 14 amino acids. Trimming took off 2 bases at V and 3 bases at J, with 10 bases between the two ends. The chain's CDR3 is CASSYGVGDYGYTF. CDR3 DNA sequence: TGTGCCAGCAGTTACGGAGTGGGAGACTATGGCTACACCTTC.

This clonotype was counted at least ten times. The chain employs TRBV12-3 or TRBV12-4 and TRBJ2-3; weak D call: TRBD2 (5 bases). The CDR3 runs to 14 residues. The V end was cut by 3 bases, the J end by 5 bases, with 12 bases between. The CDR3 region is CASSFNGVGDTQYF. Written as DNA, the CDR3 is TGTGCCAGCAGTTTTAACGGGGTCGGAGATACGCAGTATTTT.

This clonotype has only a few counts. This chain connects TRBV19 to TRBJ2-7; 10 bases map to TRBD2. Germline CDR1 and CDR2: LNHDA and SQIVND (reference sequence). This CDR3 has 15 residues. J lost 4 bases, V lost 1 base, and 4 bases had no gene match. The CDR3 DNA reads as TGTGCCAGTAGTATAGTAGCGGGAGGTGGGTACGAGCAGTACTTC. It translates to CASSIVAGGGYEQYF.

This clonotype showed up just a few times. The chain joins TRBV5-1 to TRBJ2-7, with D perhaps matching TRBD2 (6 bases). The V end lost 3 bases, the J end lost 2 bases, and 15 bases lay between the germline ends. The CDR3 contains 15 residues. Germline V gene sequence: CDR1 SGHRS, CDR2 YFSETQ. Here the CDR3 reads CASSSREQPTYEQYF. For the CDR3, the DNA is TGCGCCAGCAGCTCCCGGGAGCAGCCGACCTACGAGCAGTACTTC.